The T cell receptor (beta chain) under discussion was sequenced for a study of T cell responses to AZD1222 COVID-19 vaccine. This clone is a singleton in its sample. Data came from immunoSEQ multiplex PCR; TCRdb stores just in-frame clones and leaves some out. The data show more than 150,000 clones, about 90% seen once. The sequences come from peripheral blood, collected on day 0 of AZD1222 vaccination. The TCR was taken from an adult in good health.

The CDR3 nucleotides are TGTGCCAGCAGTCGACACCGGGACAGGGGTGAAAAACTGTTTTTT. Protein sequence: CASSRHRDRGEKLFF. The chain is built from TRBV7-9 and TRBJ1-4, with TRBD1 identical over 10 bases. The trim removed 6 bases at V and 7 bases at J, leaving 8 bases unmatched. This CDR3 spans 15 amino acids. From germline, CDR1 is SEHNR and CDR2 FQNEAQ (reference sequence).